The 2 T cell receptor beta chains given below trace back to one sample, sequenced in a study of blood T cell repertoires in COVID-19 (dated by TCRdb to about 2020). To prepare the library, the immunoSEQ multiplex PCR assay was applied. This is the immuneACCESS table as TCRdb keeps it, with only in-frame sequences that have V and J called. A part of the clones is gone; compared with another copy, unresolved V genes explain less than half, and the rest is unexplained. The sample includes around 60,000 clones, with around 86% observed a single time. The ten largest clones add up to 25% to 35% of the sample. The sample consisted of peripheral blood. The source of these receptors is an elderly woman with active or convalescent COVID-19.

The chain uses TRBV6-1 and TRBJ1-5; 7 positions match TRBD1. Germline CDR1 reads MNHNS; CDR2 reads SASEGT. The CDR3 extends over 15 amino acids. Trimming removed 2 bases from V and 6 bases from J; junction bases left unmatched: 7. The CDR3 DNA follows: TGTGCCAGCAGTGAACTGGGCCAGGGGGGTCAGCCCCAGCATTTT. Protein product: CASSELGQGGQPQHF.

V and J are TRBV4-1 and TRBJ2-7; TRBD1 is a possible D gene (6 bases). The V gene lost 1 base and the J gene lost 0 bases, with 13 bases spanning the gap. From germline, CDR1 is MGHRA and CDR2 YSYEKL. CDR3 length equals 16 residues. CDR3: CASSQVRGVSSYEQYF. The CDR3, as DNA: TGCGCCAGCAGCCAAGTCAGGGGCGTCAGCTCCTACGAGCAGTACTTC.